This TCR beta chain was sequenced in a study of metastatic and nonmetastatic thyroid tumors. Study overall: Malignant thyroid and benign thyroid patients provided blood and tumor or nodule tissue whose repertoires were compared. General study points: When malignant thyroid tumors were compared with benign nodules, TCR beta diversity was reportedly significantly higher in the malignant tumors. This held in both blood and tumor samples.

Germline lookup yields CDR1 SGDLS and CDR2 YYNGEE. The CDR3 is 16 amino acids. Unmatched junction bases numbered 9, after V lost 4 bases and J lost 6 bases. Every patient underwent thyroid surgery untreated. In the authors' workflow: Using the CDR3 differences seen across clinicopathological groups, the authors built a distant-metastasis classifier for papillary thyroid cancer, which was meant to discriminate distant-metastatic patients. Using MiXCR, TCRdb re-called clones from the PCR reads. These V and J calls derive from TCRdb rather than the authors' analysis. This repertoire shows approximately 25,000 clones, 20% to 30% found once; its top ten account for around 18%. This clone was counted ten times or more. The antigen is undetermined.

Sequencing was done on a sample of blood. This chain uses TRBV9 with TRBJ2-1, with 11 bases that match TRBD2. The clonotype originates from a male donor with papillary thyroid cancer or a benign thyroid nodule (not recorded which). Some clones in this sample may be carry-over from other donors' samples. The CDR3 DNA follows: TGTGCCAGCAGCATTACTAGCGGGAGTTCGAGCAATGAGCAGTTCTTC. Protein product: CASSITSGSSSNEQFF.